This T cell receptor beta chain was sequenced during a study of blood T cell repertoires in COVID-19. Study context: COVID-19 samples collected from the United States, Italy and Spain covered acute and convalescent phases.

Assay used: immunoSEQ multiplex PCR; TCRdb lists only in-frame clones, some missing. This table has 250,000 or so clones, about 91% appearing once. Material for sequencing was peripheral blood. This sequence originates from a woman between 40 and 50 years old who had recovered from COVID-19.

CDR3 bases: TGTGCCAGCAATCCGGGAGGCCCCGGAGAGACCCAGTACTTC. It specifies CASNPGGPGETQYF. The chain recombines TRBV9 with TRBJ2-5; 7 nucleotides line up with TRBD2. This CDR3 is 14 amino acids long. The V gene's germline CDR1 is SGDLS and CDR2 YYNGEE. V lost 6 bases, J lost 4 bases, and 9 bases stayed unmatched.